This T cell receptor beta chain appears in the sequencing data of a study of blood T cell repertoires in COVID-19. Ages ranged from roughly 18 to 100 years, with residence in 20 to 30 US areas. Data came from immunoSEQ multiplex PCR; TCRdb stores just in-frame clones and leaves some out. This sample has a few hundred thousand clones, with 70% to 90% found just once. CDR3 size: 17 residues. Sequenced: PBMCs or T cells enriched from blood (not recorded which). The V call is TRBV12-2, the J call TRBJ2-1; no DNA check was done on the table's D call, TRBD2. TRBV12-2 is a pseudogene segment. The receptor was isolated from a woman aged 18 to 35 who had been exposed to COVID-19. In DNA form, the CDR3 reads TGTGCAAGTCGCTTAGAAGGGACTAGCGGGAGGTACAATGAGCAGTTCTTC. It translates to CASRLEGTSGRYNEQFF.